This T cell receptor (beta chain) was captured in a study of blood T cell repertoires in COVID-19. Original analysis: Cell counts per sample came from amplifying reference gene primers. The repertoire was sequenced with immunoSEQ multiplex PCR; TCRdb's copy has only in-frame clones and lacks some. The D gene and trimming were derived from the DNA, and the V and J assignments and clone size from that table. Here the sample spans 90,000 to 150,000 clones, approximately 87% being singletons. The V gene's germline CDR1 is SGDLS and CDR2 YYNGEE. Trimming at V came to 4 bases and at J to 4 bases, leaving 9 bases not matched to a gene. The CDR3 totals 16 residues.

The sequence came from a man between 60 and 75 years old with acute or convalescent COVID-19. Sequences were obtained from peripheral blood. The rearrangement joins TRBV9 to TRBJ2-1; 9 bases match TRBD2. DNA for the CDR3: TGTGCCAGCAGCCCCCCCTCGACTAGCGGATACAATGAGCAGTTCTTC. Its protein is CASSPPSTSGYNEQFF.